The 20 T cell receptor beta chains presented below share a single source sample, sequenced in a study of shared clonotypes between healthy human individuals. The repertoire was sequenced with immunoSEQ multiplex PCR; TCRdb's copy has only in-frame clones and lacks some. The sample consists of about 2.4 million clones, about 92% of them appearing once. The source material was naive CD4+ T cells sorted from blood. Documented subset: CD45RA+ positively selected. The receptor set was obtained from a man younger than 30 in good health.

J is TRBJ2-3 and V is TRBV4-1, with TRBD2 matching 12 bases. The CDR3 extends over 19 amino acids. The germline V gene encodes CDR1 MGHRA and CDR2 YSYEKL. Trimming took 0 bases from V and 5 from J; bases not matched to a gene: 12. CDR3 sequence reads: CASSQDLEASGRARDTQYF. DNA of the CDR3: TGCGCCAGCAGCCAAGATCTGGAGGCTAGCGGGAGGGCCCGAGATACGCAGTATTTT.

J is TRBJ1-4 and V is TRBV18, with 8 bases matching TRBD1. Per the germline V gene, CDR1 is KGHSH and CDR2 is LQKENI. V was clipped by 5 bases and J by 5 bases; unmatched bases: 4. The CDR3 length is 14 residues. CDR3 sequence reads: CASSSQGGNEKLFF. The CDR3 nucleotides read TGTGCCAGCTCATCACAGGGGGGAAATGAAAAACTGTTTTTT.

This chain connects TRBV27 to TRBJ2-2; weak D call: TRBD1 (5 bases). Germline V gives CDR1 MNHEY, CDR2 SMNVEV (reference sequence). The CDR3 has 14 amino acids. The V end lost 3 bases, the J end lost 1 base, and 6 bases lay between the germline ends. CDR3 protein: CASSFRGNTGELFF. CDR3 nucleotide sequence: TGTGCCAGCAGTTTTAGGGGGAACACCGGGGAGCTGTTTTTT.

The rearrangement links TRBV29-1 to TRBJ2-7; D could derive from TRBD1 or TRBD2 (6 bases each). The CDR3 length is 14 residues. CDR1 is SQVTM and CDR2 is ANQGSEA in the germline V gene. The V end was cut by 4 bases, the J end by 5 bases, with 18 bases between. CDR3 in DNA: TGCAGCGTTGTTCCACAGGGAGGTGGCAACGAGCAGTACTTC. Translation gives CSVVPQGGGNEQYF.

The V and J genes are TRBV5-3 and TRBJ2-1; 15 bases line up with TRBD2. TRBV5-3 carries the ORF label, with uncertain function. The CDR3 loop spans 17 amino acids. Trimming cost V 4 bases and J 4 bases; bases outside gene matches: 6. In DNA form, the CDR3 reads TGTGCCAGAAGCATACCGGGACTAGCGGGGGGTTACAATGAGCAGTTCTTC. This encodes CARSIPGLAGGYNEQFF.

This clone has a handful of counts. The genes are TRBV30 and TRBJ1-1, with no clear D. This CDR3 comprises 12 residues. Germline V CDR1 and CDR2: GTSNPN, SVGIG (reference sequence). The V and J ends lost 8 bases and 2 bases respectively, with 12 bases between them. The CDR3 DNA follows: TGTGCCCATGCGGAGGGAAACACTGAAGCTTTCTTT. Translation gives CAHAEGNTEAFF.

This sequence joins TRBV6-6 and TRBJ2-7; TRBD1 agrees at 11 bases. Germline CDR1 MNHNY, CDR2 SVGAGI (reference sequence). V lost 2 bases to trimming and J lost 3 bases; unmatched junction nucleotides: 3. The CDR3 length is 15 residues. The CDR3 sequence is CASSYTGTGGYEQYF. The CDR3 DNA follows: TGTGCCAGCAGTTACACTGGGACAGGGGGCTACGAGCAGTACTTC.

The rearrangement links TRBV10-3 to TRBJ2-5; D is unresolved. Germline V gene lookup returns CDR1 ENHRY and CDR2 SYGVKD. CDR3 length equals 17 residues. The ends were cut back, 0 bases at V and 6 bases at J, with 20 bases in the middle. CDR3 in DNA: TGTGCCATCAGTGAGTCCGGGCTTTGGCAGAATGGGAAGACCCAGTACTTC. Amino acids: CAISESGLWQNGKTQYF.

J is TRBJ2-3 and V is TRBV19; 7 bases are shared with TRBD1. CDR1 and CDR2 from the germline V gene are LNHDA and SQIVND (reference sequence). V lost 7 bases and J lost 6; bases outside the gene matches: 10. The CDR3 has 14 residues. CDR3 residues: CASNSRQGPDTQYF. The DNA for the CDR3 is TGTGCCAGTAATTCCCGACAGGGTCCCGATACGCAGTATTTT. The variable domain in full, with the rest retrieved from reference TRBV19 and TRBJ2-3, is DGGITQSPKYLFRKEGQNVTLSCEQNLNHDAMYWYRQDPGQGLRLIYYSQIVNDFQKGDIAEGYSVSREKKESFPLTVTSAQKNPTAFYLCASNSRQGPDTQYFGPGTRLTVL.

This sequence joins TRBV2 and TRBJ2-7, with D uncertain. V was trimmed by 4 bases and J by 0 bases, leaving 13 bases between them. Germline V lookup: CDR1 SNHLY, CDR2 FYNNEI. The CDR3 extends over 15 amino acids. The CDR3 sequence is CASSVQRASSYEQYF. The CDR3 bases are TGTGCCAGCAGTGTTCAACGGGCCAGCTCCTACGAGCAGTACTTC.

This chain links TRBV10-3 with TRBJ2-7; 7 positions match TRBD1. This CDR3 spans 14 amino acids. The V segment lost 6 bases and the J segment 5 bases; nucleotides outside the gene matches: 10. Germline CDR1 and CDR2: ENHRY and SYGVKD. CDR3 coding DNA: TGTGCCATCAGCCAACCCCCAGGACAGGACGAGCAGTACTTC. Its protein product is CAISQPPGQDEQYF.

The table lists this clone with a few counts. The rearrangement links TRBV19 to TRBJ1-5; tentative D call: TRBD1 (5 bases). Germline lookup yields CDR1 LNHDA and CDR2 SQIVND (reference sequence). V lost 2 bases and J 5 bases, leaving 13 bases between the germline ends. This CDR3 comprises 15 residues. The CDR3, as DNA: TGTGCCAGTAGTATAACGGCGTGGGGGGATCAGCCCCAGCATTTT. Its translation is CASSITAWGDQPQHF.

The chain employs TRBV6-6 and TRBJ2-1, with 8 bases fitting TRBD1. The CDR3 loop spans 14 amino acids. Germline CDR1 MNHNY, CDR2 SVGAGI (reference sequence). The junction had 0 bases not matched to a gene; V was cut back by 5 bases and J by 0 bases. The CDR3 protein is CASSTGGSYNEQFF. The CDR3 DNA reads as TGTGCCAGCAGTACAGGGGGCTCCTACAATGAGCAGTTCTTC.

J is TRBJ2-7 and V is TRBV18, with 10 bases matching TRBD2. Looked up from germline, CDR1 is KGHSH and CDR2 is LQKENI. The CDR3 runs to 17 residues. Trimming cost V 3 bases and J 1 base; bases outside gene matches: 9. CDR3 in DNA: TGTGCCAGCTCACCCGGTAGGACTAGCGGAGGATCCTACGAGCAGTACTTC. It encodes CASSPGRTSGGSYEQYF.

The rearrangement links TRBV12-5 to TRBJ1-2; 7 bases line up with TRBD1. The CDR3 is 14 residues long. Trimming at V came to 2 bases and at J to 7 bases, leaving 7 bases not matched to a gene. Germline V CDR1 and CDR2: LGHNT, FRNRAP. The CDR3 protein is CASGLPGTAFGYTF. Written as DNA, the CDR3 is TGTGCTAGTGGTTTGCCAGGGACAGCTTTTGGCTACACCTTC.

The rearrangement links TRBV6-5 to TRBJ2-6, with D uncertain. The ends were cut back, 7 bases at V and 4 bases at J, with 5 bases in the middle. Germline V gene lookup returns CDR1 MNHEY and CDR2 SVGAGI. The CDR3 loop spans 12 amino acids. This CDR3 is CASTTGANVLTF. In DNA form, the CDR3 reads TGTGCCAGCACAACAGGGGCCAACGTCCTGACTTTC.

The chain combines TRBV15 with TRBJ2-3; the match to TRBD2 covers 13 bases. V gave up 3 bases and J gave up 3 bases; unmatched junction bases: 12. CDR3 size: 19 residues. Per the germline V gene, CDR1 is LNHNV and CDR2 is YYDKDF (reference sequence). The CDR3 loop is CATSSDDGGLAGITDTQYF. For the CDR3, the DNA is TGTGCCACCAGCAGTGATGATGGGGGACTAGCGGGGATTACAGATACGCAGTATTTT.

V gene TRBV18 combines with J gene TRBJ2-7; 11 positions agree with TRBD2. CDR1 is KGHSH, CDR2 LQKENI, per germline. This CDR3 comprises 16 residues. Trimming took 3 bases from V and 3 from J; bases not matched to a gene: 7. As DNA, the CDR3 is TGTGCCAGCTCACCGGGACTAGCGGTTATATTCTACGAGCAGTACTTC. Translated, it gives CASSPGLAVIFYEQYF.

This chain joins TRBV29-1 and TRBJ2-5; 9 bases agree with TRBD1. Germline CDR1 is SQVTM and CDR2 is ANQGSEA. V lost 6 bases and J lost 2; bases outside the gene matches: 10. CDR3 length: 15 residues. CDR3: CSVSWDRVGQETQYF. The CDR3 DNA is TGCAGCGTAAGTTGGGACAGGGTCGGGCAAGAGACCCAGTACTTC.

V gene TRBV2 combines with J gene TRBJ2-7; 8 bases map to TRBD2. V was pared by 7 bases and J by 7 bases, with 9 bases of the junction left unmatched. The CDR3 spans 13 residues. Germline CDR1 and CDR2: SNHLY and FYNNEI. DNA for the CDR3: TGTGCCAGCACCGCGGTAGCGGGGTGGGAGCAGTACTTC. Its protein product is CASTAVAGWEQYF.